This TCR beta chain was recovered during a study of cytomegalovirus exposure and HLA in healthy donors. Study as a whole: Inside one of the first data releases sat some 93 million unique TCRs taken from HLA-typed donors. Notes on the study in general: TCR beta chains associated with HLA were, in a later analysis, more clonally expanded than equally common others.

This CDR3 region has 18 residues. CDR1 SGDLS and CDR2 YYNGEE come from the germline V gene. Trimming cost V 4 bases and J 0 bases; bases outside gene matches: 15. To note about this clone: Its antigen is unknown.

PCR used 60 Vbeta primers and 13 Jbeta primers. Profiling relied on immunoSEQ multiplex PCR, and the TCRdb table lists in-frame clones only, not all of them. The sample contains about 140,000 clones, 77% of which appear only once. The sequence came from a female donor in good health and CMV-seronegative. This chain links TRBV9 with TRBJ1-2; TRBD1 matches at 7 bases. Specimen: PBMCs. DNA of the CDR3: TGTGCCAGCAGCCAACCTACGGGACAGATGAACTCTAACTATGGCTACACCTTC. Residues: CASSQPTGQMNSNYGYTF.